The present T cell receptor beta chain was sequenced within a study of T cells after yellow fever vaccination. At the level of the study: When fractions had low cell numbers, they were prepared with SMART-Seq v4 Ultra Low Input.

This clonotype was detected a few times. Its target is not known. Overall study results and limits: Post-booster repertoires contained most primary-vaccination clones again (roughly 97% CD4, about 88% CD8). Though weaker, the secondary response peaked faster, on day 5 versus 15.

The study made its TCR cDNA through 5'RACE template switching. That step introduced a universal primer site along with UMIs. TCRdb re-analysed the 5' RACE reads in MiXCR, keeping a single row per CDR3 protein. This sample yields under 300,000 distinct CDR3 sequences, of which approximately 6.8% are seen a single time; approximately 1.1% belongs to the top ten. Per the germline V gene, CDR1 is KGHDR and CDR2 is SFDVKD. CDR3 length equals 17 residues. The germline V and J ends were trimmed by 3 bases and 4 bases, with 18 bases remaining between them. This clonotype originated in a young man who received the YFV17D yellow fever vaccine. Source: CD4+ T cells sorted from PBMCs, taken on the day of the yellow fever booster vaccination. The rearrangement links TRBV24-1 to TRBJ2-1; TRBD2 is a possible D gene (5 bases). CDR3 DNA sequence: TGTGCCACCAGTGATCCCGGCCGGGAAGCCCTGTACAATGAGCAGTTCTTC. The encoded protein is CATSDPGREALYNEQFF.